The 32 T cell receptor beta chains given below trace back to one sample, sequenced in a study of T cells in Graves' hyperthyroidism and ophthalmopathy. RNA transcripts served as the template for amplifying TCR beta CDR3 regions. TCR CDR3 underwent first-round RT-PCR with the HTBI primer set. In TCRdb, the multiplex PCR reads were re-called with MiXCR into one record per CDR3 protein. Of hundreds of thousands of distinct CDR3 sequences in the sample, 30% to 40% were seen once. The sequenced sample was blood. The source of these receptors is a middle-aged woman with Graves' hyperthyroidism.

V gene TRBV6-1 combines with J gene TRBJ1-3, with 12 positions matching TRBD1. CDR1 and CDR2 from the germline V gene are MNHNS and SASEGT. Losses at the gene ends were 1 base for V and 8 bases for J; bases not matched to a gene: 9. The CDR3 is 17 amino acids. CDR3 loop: CASSEESGTGGRDTIYF. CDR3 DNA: TGTGCCAGCAGTGAAGAAAGCGGGACAGGGGGCAGGGACACCATATATTTT.

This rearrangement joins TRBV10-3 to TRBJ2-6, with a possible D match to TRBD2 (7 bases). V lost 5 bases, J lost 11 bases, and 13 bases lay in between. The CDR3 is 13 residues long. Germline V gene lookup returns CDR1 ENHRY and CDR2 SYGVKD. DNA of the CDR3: TGTGCCATCAGTAAAGGGGGGGGCTACGTCCTGACTTTC. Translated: CAISKGGGYVLTF.

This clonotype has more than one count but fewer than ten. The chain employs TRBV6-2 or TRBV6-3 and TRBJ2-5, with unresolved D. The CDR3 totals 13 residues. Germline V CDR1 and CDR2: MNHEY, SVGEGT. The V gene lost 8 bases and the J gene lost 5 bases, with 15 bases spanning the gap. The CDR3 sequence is CASVGPFGETQYF. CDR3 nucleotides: TGTGCCAGCGTTGGGCCATTCGGGGAGACCCAGTACTTC.

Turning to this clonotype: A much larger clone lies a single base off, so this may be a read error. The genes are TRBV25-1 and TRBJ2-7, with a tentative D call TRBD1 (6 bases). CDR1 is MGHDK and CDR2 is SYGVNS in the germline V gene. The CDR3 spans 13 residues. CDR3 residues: CASTRGGTHEQCF. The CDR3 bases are TGTGCCAGCACACGTGGGGGCACCCACGAGCAGTGCTTC.

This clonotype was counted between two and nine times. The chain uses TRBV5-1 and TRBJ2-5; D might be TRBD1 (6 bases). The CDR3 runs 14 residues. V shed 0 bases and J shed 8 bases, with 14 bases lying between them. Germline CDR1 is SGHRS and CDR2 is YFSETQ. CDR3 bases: TGCGCCAGCAGCTTGGAAGGCAGGGGAGAAACCCAGTACTTC. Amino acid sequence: CASSLEGRGETQYF.

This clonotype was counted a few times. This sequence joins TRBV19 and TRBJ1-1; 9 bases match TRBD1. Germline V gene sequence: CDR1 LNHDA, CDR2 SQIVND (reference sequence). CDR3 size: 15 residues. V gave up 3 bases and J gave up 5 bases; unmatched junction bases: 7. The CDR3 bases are TGTGCCAGTAGTATTTTCAGGACAGGGGATACTGAAGCTTTCTTT. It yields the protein CASSIFRTGDTEAFF.

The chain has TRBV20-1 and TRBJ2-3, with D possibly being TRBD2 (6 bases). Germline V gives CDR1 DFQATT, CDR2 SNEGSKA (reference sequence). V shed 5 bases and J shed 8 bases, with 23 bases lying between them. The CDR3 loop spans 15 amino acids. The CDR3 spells CSAGLPAGNDGTQYF. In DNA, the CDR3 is TGCAGTGCTGGACTCCCTGCGGGGAATGATGGTACGCAGTATTTT.

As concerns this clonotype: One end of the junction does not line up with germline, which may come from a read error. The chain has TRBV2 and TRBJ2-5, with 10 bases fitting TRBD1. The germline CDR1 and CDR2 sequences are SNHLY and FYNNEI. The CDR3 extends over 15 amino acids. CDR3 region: CASGDRGPTGETQYF. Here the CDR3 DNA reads TGTGCCAGCGGTGACAGGGGGCCAACCGGGGAGACCCAGTACTTC.

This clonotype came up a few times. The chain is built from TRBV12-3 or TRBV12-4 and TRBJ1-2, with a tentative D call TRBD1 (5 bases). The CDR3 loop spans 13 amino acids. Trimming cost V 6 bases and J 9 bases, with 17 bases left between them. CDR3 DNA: TGTGCCAGCAGCCGGTCCCGGGGGGAGAGCTACACCTTC. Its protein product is CASSRSRGESYTF.

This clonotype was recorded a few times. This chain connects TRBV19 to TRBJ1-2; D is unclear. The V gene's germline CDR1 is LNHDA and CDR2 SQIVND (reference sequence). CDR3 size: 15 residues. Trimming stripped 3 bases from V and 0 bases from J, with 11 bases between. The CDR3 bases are TGTGCCAGTAGTATCGGAGGAACACCTAACTATGGCTACACCTTC. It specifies CASSIGGTPNYGYTF.

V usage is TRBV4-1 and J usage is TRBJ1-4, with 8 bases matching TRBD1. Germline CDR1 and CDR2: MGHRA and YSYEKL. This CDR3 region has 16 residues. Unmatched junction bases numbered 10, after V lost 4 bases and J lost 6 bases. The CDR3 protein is CASSLSGQGGDEKLFF. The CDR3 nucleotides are TGCGCCAGCAGCCTTTCCGGACAGGGTGGAGATGAAAAACTGTTTTTT.

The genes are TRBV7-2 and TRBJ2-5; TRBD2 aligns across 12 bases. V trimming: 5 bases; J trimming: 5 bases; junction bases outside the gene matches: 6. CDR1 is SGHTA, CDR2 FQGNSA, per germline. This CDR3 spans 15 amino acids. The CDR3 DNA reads TGTGCCAGCAGCGTAGGGACTAGCGGGCGGGAGACCCAGTACTTC. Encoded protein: CASSVGTSGRETQYF.

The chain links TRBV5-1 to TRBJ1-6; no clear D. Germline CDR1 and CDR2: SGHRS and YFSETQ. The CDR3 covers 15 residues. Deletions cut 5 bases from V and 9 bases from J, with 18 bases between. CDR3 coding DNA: TGCGCCAGCAGGGTTTTATCCGTCGGCGGTTCACCCCTCCACTTT. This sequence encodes CASRVLSVGGSPLHF.

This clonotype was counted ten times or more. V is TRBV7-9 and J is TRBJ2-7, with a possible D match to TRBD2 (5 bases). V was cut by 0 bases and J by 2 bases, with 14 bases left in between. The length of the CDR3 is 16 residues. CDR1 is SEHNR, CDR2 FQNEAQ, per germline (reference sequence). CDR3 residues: CASSLAEFSVTYEQYF. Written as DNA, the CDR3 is TGTGCCAGCAGCTTAGCGGAGTTTAGCGTAACCTACGAGCAGTACTTC.

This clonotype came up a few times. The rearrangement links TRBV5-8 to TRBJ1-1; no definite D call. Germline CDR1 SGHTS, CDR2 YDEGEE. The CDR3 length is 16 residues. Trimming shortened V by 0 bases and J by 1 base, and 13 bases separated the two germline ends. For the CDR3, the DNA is TGTGCCAGCAGCTTGGGGGCAGGTCTGAGGAACACTGAAGCTTTCTTT. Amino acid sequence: CASSLGAGLRNTEAFF.

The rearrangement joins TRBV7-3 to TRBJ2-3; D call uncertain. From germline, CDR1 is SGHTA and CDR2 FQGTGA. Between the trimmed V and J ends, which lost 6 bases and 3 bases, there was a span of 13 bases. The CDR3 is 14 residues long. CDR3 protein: CASSLLGLTDTQYF. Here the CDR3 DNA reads TGTGCCAGCAGTTTATTAGGGCTGACAGATACGCAGTATTTT.

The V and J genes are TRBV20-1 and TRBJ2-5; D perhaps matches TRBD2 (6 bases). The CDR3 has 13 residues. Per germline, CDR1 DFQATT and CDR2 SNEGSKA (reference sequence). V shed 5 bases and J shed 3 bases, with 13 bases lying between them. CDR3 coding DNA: TGCAGTGCTGAACAGGCGGGGAAAGAGACCCAGTACTTC. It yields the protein CSAEQAGKETQYF.

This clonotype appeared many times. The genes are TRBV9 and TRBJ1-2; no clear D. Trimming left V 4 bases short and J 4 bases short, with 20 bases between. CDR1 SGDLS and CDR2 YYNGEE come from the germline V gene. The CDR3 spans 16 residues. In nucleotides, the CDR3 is TGTGCCAGCAGCCAATTCGCACAGTTCCACCTCTATGGCTACACCTTC. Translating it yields CASSQFAQFHLYGYTF. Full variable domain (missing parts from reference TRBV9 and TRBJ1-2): DSGVTQTPKHLITATGQRVTLRCSPRSGDLSVYWYQQSLDQGLQFLIQYYNGEERAKGNILERFSAQQFPDLHSELNLSSLELGDSALYFCASSQFAQFHLYGYTFGSGTRLTVV.

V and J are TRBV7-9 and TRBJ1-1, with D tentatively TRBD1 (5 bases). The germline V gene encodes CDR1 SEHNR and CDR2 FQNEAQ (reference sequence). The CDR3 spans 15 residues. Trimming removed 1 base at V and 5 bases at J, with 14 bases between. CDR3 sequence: CASSLERGRGTEAFF. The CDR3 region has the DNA TGTGCCAGCAGCTTAGAAAGGGGCAGAGGAACTGAAGCTTTCTTT.

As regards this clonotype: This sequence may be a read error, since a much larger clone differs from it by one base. The CDR3 here is CASRDRVSEKLFF. As DNA, the CDR3 is TGTGCCAGCAGGGACAGGGTTAGTGAAAAACTGTTTTTT. The chain has TRBV25-1 and TRBJ1-4; TRBD1 matches 8 bases. Germline V gene sequence: CDR1 MGHDK, CDR2 SYGVNS. CDR3 length equals 13 residues. With V trimmed by 6 bases and J by 7 bases, 4 bases remained unmatched.

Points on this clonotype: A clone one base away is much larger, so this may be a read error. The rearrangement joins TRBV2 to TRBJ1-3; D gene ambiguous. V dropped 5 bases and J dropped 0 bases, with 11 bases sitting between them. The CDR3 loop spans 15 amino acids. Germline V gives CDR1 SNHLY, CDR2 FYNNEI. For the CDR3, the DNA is TGTGCCAGCAGTTGTACAACAGTCTCTGGAAACACCATATATTTT. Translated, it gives CASSCTTVSGNTIYF.

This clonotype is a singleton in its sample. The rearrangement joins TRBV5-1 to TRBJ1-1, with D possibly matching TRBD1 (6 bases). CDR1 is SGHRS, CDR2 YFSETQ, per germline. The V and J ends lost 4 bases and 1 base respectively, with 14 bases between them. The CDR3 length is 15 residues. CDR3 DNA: TGCGCCAGCAGCGAACAGGGTACCGCGAACACTGAAGCTTTCTTT. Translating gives CASSEQGTANTEAFF.

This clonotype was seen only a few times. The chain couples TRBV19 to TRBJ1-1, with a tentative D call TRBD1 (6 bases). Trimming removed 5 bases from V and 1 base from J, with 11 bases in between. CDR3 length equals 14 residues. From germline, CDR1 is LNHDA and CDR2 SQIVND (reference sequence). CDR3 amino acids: CASSFRGANTEAFF. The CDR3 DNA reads TGTGCCAGTAGTTTCAGGGGAGCGAACACTGAAGCTTTCTTT.

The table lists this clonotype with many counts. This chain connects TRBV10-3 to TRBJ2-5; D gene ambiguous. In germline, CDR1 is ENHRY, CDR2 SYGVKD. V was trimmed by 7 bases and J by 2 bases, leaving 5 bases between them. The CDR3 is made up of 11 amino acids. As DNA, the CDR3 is TGTGCCATCAAGGGACAAGAGACCCAGTACTTC. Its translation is CAIKGQETQYF.

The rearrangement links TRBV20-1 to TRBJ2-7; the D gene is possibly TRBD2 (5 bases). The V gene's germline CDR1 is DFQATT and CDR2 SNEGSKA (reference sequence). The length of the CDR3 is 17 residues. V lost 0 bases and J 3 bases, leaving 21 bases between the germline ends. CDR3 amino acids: CSARDPGSRSDYYEQYF. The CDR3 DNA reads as TGCAGTGCTAGAGATCCCGGCTCACGAAGTGACTACTACGAGCAGTACTTC.

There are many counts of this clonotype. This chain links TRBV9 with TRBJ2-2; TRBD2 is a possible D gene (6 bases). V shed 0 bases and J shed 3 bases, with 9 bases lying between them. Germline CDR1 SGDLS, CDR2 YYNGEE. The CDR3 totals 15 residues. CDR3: CASSVGGGDTGELFF. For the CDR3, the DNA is TGTGCCAGCAGCGTAGGGGGCGGGGACACCGGGGAGCTGTTTTTT.

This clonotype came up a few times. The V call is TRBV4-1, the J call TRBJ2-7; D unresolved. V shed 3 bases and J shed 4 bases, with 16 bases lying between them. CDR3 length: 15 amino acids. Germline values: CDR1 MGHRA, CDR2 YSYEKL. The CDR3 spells CASSQVGNQGYEQYF. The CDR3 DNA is TGCGCCAGCAGCCAGGTGGGGAACCAAGGTTACGAGCAGTACTTC.

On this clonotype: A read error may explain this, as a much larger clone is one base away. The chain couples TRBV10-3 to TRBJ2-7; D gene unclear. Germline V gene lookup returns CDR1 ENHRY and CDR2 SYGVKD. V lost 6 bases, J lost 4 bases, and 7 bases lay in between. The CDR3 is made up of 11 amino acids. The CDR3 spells CAIRGPYEQYF. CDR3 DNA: TGTGCCATCAGGGGCCCATACGAGCAGTACTTC.

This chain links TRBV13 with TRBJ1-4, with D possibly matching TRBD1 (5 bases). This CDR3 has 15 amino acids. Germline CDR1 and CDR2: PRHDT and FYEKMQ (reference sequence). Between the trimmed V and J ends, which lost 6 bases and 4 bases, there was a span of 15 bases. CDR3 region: CASRGQGRINEKLFF. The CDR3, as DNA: TGTGCCAGCAGGGGCCAGGGACGGATTAATGAAAAACTGTTTTTT.

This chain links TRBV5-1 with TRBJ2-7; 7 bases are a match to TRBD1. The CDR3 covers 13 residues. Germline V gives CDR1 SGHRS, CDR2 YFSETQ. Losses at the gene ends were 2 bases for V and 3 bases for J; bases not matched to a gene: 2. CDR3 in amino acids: CASSFQGVYEQYF. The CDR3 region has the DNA TGCGCCAGCAGCTTCCAGGGGGTCTACGAGCAGTACTTC.

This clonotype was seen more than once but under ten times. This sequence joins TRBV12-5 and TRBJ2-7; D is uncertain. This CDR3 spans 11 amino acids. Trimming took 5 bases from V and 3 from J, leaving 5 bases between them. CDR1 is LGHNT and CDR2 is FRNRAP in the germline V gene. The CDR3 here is CASGGLYEQYF. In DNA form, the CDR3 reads TGTGCTAGTGGTGGCCTCTACGAGCAGTACTTC.

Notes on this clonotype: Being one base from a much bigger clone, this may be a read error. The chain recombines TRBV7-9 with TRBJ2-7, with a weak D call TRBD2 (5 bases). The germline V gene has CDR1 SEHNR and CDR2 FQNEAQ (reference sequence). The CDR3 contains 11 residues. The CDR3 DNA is TGTGCCGGCAGCTCTGCTAGCAGCATTGTCTTC. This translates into CAGSSASSIVF.